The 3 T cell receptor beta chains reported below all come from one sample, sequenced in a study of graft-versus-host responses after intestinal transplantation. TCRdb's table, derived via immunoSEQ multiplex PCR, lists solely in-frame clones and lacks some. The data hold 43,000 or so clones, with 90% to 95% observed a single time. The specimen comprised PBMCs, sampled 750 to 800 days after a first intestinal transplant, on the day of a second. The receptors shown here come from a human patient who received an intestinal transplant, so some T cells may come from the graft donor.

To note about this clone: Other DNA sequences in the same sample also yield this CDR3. CDR3 sequence: CASSLGPGQVHTF. The CDR3 DNA sequence: TGTGCCAGCAGCCTTGGACCGGGACAGGTGCACACCTTC. The V call is TRBV11-3, the J call TRBJ1-2, with 8 bases matching TRBD1. The V segment lost 5 bases and the J segment 12 bases; nucleotides outside the gene matches: 11. Germline loops: CDR1 SGHNT, CDR2 YENEEA. This CDR3 has 13 residues.

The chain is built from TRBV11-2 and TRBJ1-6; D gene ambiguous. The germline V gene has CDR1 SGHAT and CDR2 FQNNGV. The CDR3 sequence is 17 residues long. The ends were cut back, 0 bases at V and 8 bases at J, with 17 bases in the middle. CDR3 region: CASSLDPSSRSDSPLHF. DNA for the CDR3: TGTGCCAGCAGCTTAGATCCCAGTAGTAGGTCCGATTCACCCCTCCACTTT. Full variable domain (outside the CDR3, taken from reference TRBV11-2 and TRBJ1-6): EAGVAQSPRYKIIEKRQSVAFWCNPISGHATLYWYQQILGQGPKLLIQFQNNGVVDDSQLPKDRFSAERLKGVDSTLKIQPAKLEDSAVYLCASSLDPSSRSDSPLHFGNGTRLTVT.

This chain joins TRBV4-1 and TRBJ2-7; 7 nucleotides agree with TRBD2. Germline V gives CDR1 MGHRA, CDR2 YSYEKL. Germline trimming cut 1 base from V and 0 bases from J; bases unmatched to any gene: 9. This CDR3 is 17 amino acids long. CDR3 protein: CASSQAGGSGTSYEQYF. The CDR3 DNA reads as TGCGCCAGCAGCCAAGCCGGGGGGAGCGGGACCTCCTACGAGCAGTACTTC.